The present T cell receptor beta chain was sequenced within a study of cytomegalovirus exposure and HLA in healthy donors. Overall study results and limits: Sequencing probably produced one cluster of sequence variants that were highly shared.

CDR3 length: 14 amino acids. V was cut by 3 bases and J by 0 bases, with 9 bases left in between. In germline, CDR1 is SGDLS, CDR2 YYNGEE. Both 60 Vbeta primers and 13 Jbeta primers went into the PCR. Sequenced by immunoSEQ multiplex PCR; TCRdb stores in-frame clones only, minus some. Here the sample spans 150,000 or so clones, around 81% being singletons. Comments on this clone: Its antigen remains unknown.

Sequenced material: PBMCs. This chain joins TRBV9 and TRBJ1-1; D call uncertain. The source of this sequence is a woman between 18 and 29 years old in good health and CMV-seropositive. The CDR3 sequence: CASSGRHLNTEAFF. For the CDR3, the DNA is TGTGCCAGCAGCGGTCGACACCTGAACACTGAAGCTTTCTTT.